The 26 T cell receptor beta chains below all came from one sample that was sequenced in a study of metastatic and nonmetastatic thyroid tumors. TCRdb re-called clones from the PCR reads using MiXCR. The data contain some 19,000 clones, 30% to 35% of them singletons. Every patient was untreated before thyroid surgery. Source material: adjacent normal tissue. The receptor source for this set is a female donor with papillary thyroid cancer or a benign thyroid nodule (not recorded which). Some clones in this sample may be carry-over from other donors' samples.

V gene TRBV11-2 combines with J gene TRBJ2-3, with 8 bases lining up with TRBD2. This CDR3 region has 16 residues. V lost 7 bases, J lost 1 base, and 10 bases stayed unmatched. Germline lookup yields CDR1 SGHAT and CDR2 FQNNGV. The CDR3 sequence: CASIPGPGGGTDTQYF. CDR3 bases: TGTGCCAGCATCCCAGGACCGGGAGGGGGCACAGATACGCAGTATTTT.

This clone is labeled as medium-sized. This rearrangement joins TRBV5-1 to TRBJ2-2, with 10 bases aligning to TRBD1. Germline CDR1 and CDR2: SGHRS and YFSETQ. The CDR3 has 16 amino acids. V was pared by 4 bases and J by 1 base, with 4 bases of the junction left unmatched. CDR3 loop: CASSKDRGQNTGELFF. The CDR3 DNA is TGCGCCAGCAGCAAAGACAGGGGGCAGAACACCGGGGAGCTGTTTTTT. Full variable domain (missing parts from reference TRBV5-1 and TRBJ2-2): KAGVTQTPRYLIKTRGQQVTLSCSPISGHRSVSWYQQTPGQGLQFLFEYFSETQRNKGNFPGRFSGRQFSNSRSEMNVSTLELGDSALYLCASSKDRGQNTGELFFGEGSRLTVL.

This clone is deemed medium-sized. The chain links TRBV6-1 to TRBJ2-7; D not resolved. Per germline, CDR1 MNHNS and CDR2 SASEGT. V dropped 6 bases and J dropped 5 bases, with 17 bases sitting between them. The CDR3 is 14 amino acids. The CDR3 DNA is TGTGCCAGCAGGCCGACCTTCCTTAGGGACGAGCAGTACTTC. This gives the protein CASRPTFLRDEQYF.

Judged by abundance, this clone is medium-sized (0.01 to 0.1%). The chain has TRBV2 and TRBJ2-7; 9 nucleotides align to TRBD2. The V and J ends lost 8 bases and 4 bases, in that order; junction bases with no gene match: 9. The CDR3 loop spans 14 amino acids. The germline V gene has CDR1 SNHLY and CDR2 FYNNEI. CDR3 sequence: CASRLGLAAYEQYF. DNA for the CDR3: TGTGCCAGCCGATTGGGACTAGCCGCATACGAGCAGTACTTC.

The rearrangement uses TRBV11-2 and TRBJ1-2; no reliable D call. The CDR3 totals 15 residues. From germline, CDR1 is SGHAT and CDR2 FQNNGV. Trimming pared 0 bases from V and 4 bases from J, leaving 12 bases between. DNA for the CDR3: TGTGCCAGCAGCTTAGACAGGTCCCTCGCCTATGGCTACACCTTC. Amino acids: CASSLDRSLAYGYTF.

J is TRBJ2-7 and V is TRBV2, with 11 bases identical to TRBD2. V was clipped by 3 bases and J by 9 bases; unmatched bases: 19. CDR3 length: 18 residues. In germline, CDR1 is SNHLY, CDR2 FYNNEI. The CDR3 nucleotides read TGTGCCAGCAGTGATCGCCTAGCGGGAGGCTTTTTTCCTGCGGGGCAGTACTTC. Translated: CASSDRLAGGFFPAGQYF.

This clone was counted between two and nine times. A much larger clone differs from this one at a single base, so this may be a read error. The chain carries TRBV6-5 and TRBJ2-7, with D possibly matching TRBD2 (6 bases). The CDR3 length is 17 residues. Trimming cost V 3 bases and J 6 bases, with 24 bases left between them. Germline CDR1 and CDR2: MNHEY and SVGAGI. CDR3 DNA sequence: TGTGCCAGCAGTTATTTAGTCTCCAGCGGGCCGATGGTCGAGCAGTACTTC. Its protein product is CASSYLVSSGPMVEQYF.

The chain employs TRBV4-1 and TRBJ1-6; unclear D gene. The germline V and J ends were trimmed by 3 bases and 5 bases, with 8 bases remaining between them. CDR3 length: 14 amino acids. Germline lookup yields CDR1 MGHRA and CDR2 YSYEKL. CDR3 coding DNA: TGCGCCAGCAGCCAGGGGAGGAATAATTCACCCCTCCACTTT. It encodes CASSQGRNNSPLHF.

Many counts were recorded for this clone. The CDR3 bases are TGTGCCAGCAGCAAATGGGGTGGCTATGGCTACACCTTC. Protein: CASSKWGGYGYTF. The chain couples TRBV5-6 to TRBJ1-2; D is uncertain. This CDR3 has 13 amino acids. With 4 bases removed from V and 4 bases from J, the gap between germline ends came to 11 bases. CDR1 SGHDT and CDR2 YYEEEE come from the germline V gene.

CDR3 loop: CASSLRDEQFF. In nucleotides, the CDR3 is TGTGCCAGCAGTTTAAGGGACGAGCAGTTCTTC. The chain employs TRBV28 and TRBJ2-1, with D perhaps given as TRBD1 or TRBD2 (5 bases each). The CDR3 loop spans 11 amino acids. The germline CDR1 and CDR2 sequences are MDHEN and SYDVKM. Deletions cut 2 bases from V and 10 bases from J, with 6 bases between.

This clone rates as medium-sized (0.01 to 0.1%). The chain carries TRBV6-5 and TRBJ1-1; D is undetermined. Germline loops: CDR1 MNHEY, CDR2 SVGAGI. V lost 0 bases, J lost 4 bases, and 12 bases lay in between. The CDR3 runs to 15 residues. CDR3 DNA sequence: TGTGCCAGCAGTTACTCCACTACTGATGGCACTGAAGCTTTCTTT. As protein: CASSYSTTDGTEAFF.

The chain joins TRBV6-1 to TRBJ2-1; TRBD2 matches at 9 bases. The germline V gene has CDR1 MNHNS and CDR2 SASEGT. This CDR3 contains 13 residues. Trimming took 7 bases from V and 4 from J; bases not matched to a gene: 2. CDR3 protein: CASTSGIYNEQFF. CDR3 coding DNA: TGTGCCAGCACTAGCGGGATTTACAATGAGCAGTTCTTC.

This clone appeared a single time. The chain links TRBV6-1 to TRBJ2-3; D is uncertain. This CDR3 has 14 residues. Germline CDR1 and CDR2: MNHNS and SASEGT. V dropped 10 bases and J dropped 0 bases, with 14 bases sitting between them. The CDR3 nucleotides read TGTGCCATCAAATTCACCCGAAGCACAGATACGCAGTATTTT. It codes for CAIKFTRSTDTQYF.

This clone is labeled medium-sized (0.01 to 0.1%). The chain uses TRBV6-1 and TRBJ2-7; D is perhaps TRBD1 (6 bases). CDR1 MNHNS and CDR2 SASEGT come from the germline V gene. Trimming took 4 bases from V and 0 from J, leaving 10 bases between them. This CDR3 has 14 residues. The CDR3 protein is CASSVAGVSYEQYF. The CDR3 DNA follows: TGTGCCAGCAGTGTGGCAGGGGTCTCCTACGAGCAGTACTTC.

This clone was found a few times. The CDR3 DNA reads as TGTGCCAGCAGCCAGGAGGCCGCGGAGACCCAGTACTTC. As protein: CASSQEAAETQYF. The chain carries TRBV12-3 or TRBV12-4 and TRBJ2-5; maybe TRBD2 (5 bases). There are 13 residues in the CDR3. With 6 bases removed from V and 5 bases from J, the gap between germline ends came to 13 bases.

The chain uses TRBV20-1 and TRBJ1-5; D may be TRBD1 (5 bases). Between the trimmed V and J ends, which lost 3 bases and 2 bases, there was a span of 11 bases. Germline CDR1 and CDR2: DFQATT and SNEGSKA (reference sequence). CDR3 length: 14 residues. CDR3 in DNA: TGCAGTGCTAGCAGGGTGGATGGCAATCAGCCCCAGCATTTT. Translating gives CSASRVDGNQPQHF.

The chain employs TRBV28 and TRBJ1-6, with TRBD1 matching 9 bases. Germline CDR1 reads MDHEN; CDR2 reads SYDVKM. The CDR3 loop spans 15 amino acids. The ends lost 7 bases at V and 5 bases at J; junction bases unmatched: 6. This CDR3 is CASIPGDRDNSPLHF. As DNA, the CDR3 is TGTGCCAGCATACCTGGGGACAGGGATAATTCACCCCTCCACTTT. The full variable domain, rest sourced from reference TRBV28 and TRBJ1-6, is DVKVTQSSRYLVKRTGEKVFLECVQDMDHENMFWYRQDPGLGLRLIYFSYDVKMKEKGDIPEGYSVSREKKERFSLILESASTNQTSMYLCASIPGDRDNSPLHFGNGTRLTVT.

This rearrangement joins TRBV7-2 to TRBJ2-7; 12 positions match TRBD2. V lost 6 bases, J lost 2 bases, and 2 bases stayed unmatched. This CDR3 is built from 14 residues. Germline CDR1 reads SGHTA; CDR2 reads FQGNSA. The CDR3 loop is CASRSSGGAYEQYF. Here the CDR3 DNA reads TGTGCCAGCAGGTCTAGCGGGGGGGCCTACGAGCAGTACTTC. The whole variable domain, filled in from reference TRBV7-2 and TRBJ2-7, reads GAGVSQSPSNKVTEKGKDVELRCDPISGHTALYWYRQSLGQGLEFLIYFQGNSAPDKSGLPSDRFSAERTGGSVSTLTIQRTQQEDSAVYLCASRSSGGAYEQYFGPGTRLTVT.

In DNA form, the CDR3 reads TGTGCCAGCAGTTCCGGGACAGGATATTACAATGAGCAGTTCTTC. It specifies CASSSGTGYYNEQFF. The gene calls are TRBV5-5 and TRBJ2-1, with 8 nucleotides matching TRBD1. The J segment lost 4 bases and the V segment lost 5 bases, leaving 8 bases of the junction unmatched. Germline V gene lookup returns CDR1 SGHKS and CDR2 YYEKEE (reference sequence). The CDR3 has 15 amino acids.

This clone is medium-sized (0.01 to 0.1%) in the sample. The chain's CDR3 is CATSDLGEVGYTF. CDR3 sequence (DNA): TGTGCCACCAGTGATTTAGGGGAGGTTGGCTACACCTTC. This chain links TRBV24-1 with TRBJ1-2; TRBD1 is a possible D gene (5 bases). CDR3 length: 13 amino acids. Looked up from germline, CDR1 is KGHDR and CDR2 is SFDVKD. V lost 1 base to trimming and J lost 7 bases, with 9 bases between them.

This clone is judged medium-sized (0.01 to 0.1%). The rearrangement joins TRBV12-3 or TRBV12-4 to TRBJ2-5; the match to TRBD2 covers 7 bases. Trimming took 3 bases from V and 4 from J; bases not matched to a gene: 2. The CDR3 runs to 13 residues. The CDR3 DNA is TGTGCCAGCAGTTTGAGCGGGGCAGAGACCCAGTACTTC. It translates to CASSLSGAETQYF.

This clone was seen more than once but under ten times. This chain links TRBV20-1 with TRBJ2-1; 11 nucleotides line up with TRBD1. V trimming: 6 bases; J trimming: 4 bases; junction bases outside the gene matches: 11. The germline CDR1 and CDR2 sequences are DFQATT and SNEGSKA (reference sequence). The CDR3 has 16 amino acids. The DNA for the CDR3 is TGCAGTGCCCGACCTCGGACAGGGGGCTTATACAATGAGCAGTTCTTC. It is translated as CSARPRTGGLYNEQFF.

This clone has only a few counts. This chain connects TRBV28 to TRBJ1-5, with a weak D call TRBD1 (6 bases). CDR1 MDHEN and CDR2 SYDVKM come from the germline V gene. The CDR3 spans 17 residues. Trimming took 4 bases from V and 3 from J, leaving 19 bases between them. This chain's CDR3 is CASSWSEGEWDNQPQHF. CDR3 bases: TGTGCCAGCAGTTGGTCTGAGGGGGAGTGGGACAATCAGCCCCAGCATTTT.

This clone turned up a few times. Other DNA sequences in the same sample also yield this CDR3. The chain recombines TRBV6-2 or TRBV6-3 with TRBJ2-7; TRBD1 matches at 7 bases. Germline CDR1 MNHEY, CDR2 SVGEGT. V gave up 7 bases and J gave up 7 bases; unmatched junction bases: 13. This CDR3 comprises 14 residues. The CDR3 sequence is CASTLTGESGEQYF. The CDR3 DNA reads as TGTGCCAGCACCCTCACAGGGGAATCAGGAGAGCAGTACTTC.

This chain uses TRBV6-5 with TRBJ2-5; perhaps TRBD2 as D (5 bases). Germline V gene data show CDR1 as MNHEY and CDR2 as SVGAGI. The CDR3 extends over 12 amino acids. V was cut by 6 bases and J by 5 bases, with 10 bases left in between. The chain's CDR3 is CASSTGMETQYF. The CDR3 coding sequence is TGTGCCAGCAGCACCGGGATGGAGACCCAGTACTTC.

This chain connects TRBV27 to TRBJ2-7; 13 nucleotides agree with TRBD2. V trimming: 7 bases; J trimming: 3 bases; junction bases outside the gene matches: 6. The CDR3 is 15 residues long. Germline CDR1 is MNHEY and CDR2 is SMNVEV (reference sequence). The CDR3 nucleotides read TGTGCCAGCAATCCCGGGACTAGCGGGGTCTACGAGCAGTACTTC. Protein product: CASNPGTSGVYEQYF.